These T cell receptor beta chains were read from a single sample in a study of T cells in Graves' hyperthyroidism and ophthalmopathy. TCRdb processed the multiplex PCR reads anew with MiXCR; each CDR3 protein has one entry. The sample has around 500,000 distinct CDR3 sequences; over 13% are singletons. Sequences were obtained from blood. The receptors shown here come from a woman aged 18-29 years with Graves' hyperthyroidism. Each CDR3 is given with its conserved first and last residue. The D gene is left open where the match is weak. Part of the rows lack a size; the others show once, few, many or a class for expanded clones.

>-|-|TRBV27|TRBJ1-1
TGTGCCAGCAGTTCCCTTTCTGGCAGGCGCCCTACTGGGGTTGGTGTGGGCACTGAAGCTTTCTTT
CASSSLSGRRPTGVGVGTEAFF
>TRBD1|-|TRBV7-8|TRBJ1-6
TGTGCCAGCAGCCGAGGGGACAGGCATAATTCACCCCTCCACTTT
CASSRGDRHNSPLHF
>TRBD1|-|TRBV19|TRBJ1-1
TGTGCCAGTAGTATAAGGCAGGGGGTGGACACTGAAGCTTTCTTT
CASSIRQGVDTEAFF
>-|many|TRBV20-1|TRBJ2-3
TGCAGTGCTAGCGGGTCCACAGATACGCAGTATTTT
CSASGSTDTQYF
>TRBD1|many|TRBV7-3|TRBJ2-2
TGTGCCAGCAGCTTAAGGACAGGAGGAAACACCGGGGAGCTGTTTTTT
CASSLRTGGNTGELFF
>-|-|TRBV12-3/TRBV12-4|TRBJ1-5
TGTGCCAGCAGTGAACTTTGGTCCAACAATCAGCCCCAGCATTTT
CASSELWSNNQPQHF
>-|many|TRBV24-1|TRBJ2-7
TGTGCCACCAAAGCGGGTTGGACCTACGAGCAGTACTTC
CATKAGWTYEQYF
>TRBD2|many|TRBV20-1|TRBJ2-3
TGCAGTGCTAGTCCCTTTAGCGGGAGTGGGCCAGATACGCAGTATTTT
CSASPFSGSGPDTQYF
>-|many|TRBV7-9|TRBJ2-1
TGTGCCAGCAGCCCGTCCAGGCGAACTTACAATGAGCAGTTCTTC
CASSPSRRTYNEQFF
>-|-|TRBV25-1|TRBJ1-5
TGTGCCAGCAGTGACAGGGAGGGGAATCAGCCCCAGCATTTT
CASSDREGNQPQHF
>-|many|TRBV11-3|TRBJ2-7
TGTGCCAGCAGCTTAGACGGCGGGATCGGCTCCTACGAGCAGTACTTC
CASSLDGGIGSYEQYF
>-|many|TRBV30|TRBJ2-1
TGTGCCTGGAGTGTTTCTCCCTACAATGAGCAGTTCTTC
CAWSVSPYNEQFF
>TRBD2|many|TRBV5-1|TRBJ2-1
TGCGCCAGCAGCAAGACTAGCGGGATTAATGAGCAGTTCTTC
CASSKTSGINEQFF
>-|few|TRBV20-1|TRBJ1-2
TGCAGTGCGAGTCCCCCGGAGGCTAGAGGCTACACCTTC
CSASPPEARGYTF
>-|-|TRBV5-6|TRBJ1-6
TGTGCCAGCAGCATGACCGGGAGAAAGAATTCACCCCTCCACTTT
CASSMTGRKNSPLHF
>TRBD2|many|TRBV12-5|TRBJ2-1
TGTGCTAGTGGTTCGCCCTCTTTTAGCGGGAGAGGCTCCTACAATGAGCAGTTCTTC
CASGSPSFSGRGSYNEQFF
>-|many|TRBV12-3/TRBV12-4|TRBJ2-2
TGTGCCAGCAGCACTAGTACAGGGTTCGTCACCGGGGAGCTGTTTTTT
CASSTSTGFVTGELFF
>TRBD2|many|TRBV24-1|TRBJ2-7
TGTGCCACCAGTGATCCCTTAGCGGGAGGGGCCTACGAGCAGTACTTC
CATSDPLAGGAYEQYF
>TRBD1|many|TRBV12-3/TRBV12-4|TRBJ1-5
TGTGCCAGCAGAGGGACAGAGGATAGCAATCAGCCCCAGCATTTT
CASRGTEDSNQPQHF
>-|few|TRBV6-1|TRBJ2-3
TGTGCCAGCAGCGAGACAGGGCGGGACACGCAGTATTTT
CASSETGRDTQYF
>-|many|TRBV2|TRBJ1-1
TGTGCCAGCACTCTGACTTTGAACACTGAAGCTTTCTTT
CASTLTLNTEAFF
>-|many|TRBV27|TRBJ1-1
TGTGCCAGCAGTTGGGGAGGGCAGACTGAAGCTTTCTTT
CASSWGGQTEAFF
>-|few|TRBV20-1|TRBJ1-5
TGCAGTGCTAGAGGTATTGACAGGTGGACGCCGGGTAATCAGCCCCAGCATTTT
CSARGIDRWTPGNQPQHF
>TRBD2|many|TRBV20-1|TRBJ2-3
TGCAGTGGGACTAGCGGGAGAGGAAAAACAGATACGCAGTATTTT
CSGTSGRGKTDTQYF
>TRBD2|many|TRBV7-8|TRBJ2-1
TGTGCCAGCAGCTTAGCGTTGGCGGGAGGTGATAATGAGCAGTTCTTC
CASSLALAGGDNEQFF
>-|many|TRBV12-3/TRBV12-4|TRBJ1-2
TGTGCCAGCAGTTTAAAGGTGGACTATGGCTACACCTTC
CASSLKVDYGYTF
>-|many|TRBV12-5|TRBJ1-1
TGTGCTAGTGGTTTGGTAAGGCAAACGAACACTGAAGCTTTCTTT
CASGLVRQTNTEAFF
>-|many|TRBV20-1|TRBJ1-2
TGCAGTGCTATGGATACAACAGGGAACTATGGCTACACCTTC
CSAMDTTGNYGYTF
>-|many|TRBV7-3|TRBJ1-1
TGTGCCAGCAGCTTAAGCTTGGCTAACACTGAAGCTTTCTTT
CASSLSLANTEAFF
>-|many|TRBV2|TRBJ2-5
TGTGCCACAAACGGAGGGGGGGGGAGTGGAGAGACCCAGTACTTC
CATNGGGGSGETQYF
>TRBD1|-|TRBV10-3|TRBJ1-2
TGTGCCATCACCTCTGTCGGACAGGGGGCGAGTGGCTACACCTTC
CAITSVGQGASGYTF
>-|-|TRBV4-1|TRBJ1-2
TGCGCCAGCAGCCAAGATCGGTCGGACCGACCGGGCTATGGCTACACCTTC
CASSQDRSDRPGYGYTF